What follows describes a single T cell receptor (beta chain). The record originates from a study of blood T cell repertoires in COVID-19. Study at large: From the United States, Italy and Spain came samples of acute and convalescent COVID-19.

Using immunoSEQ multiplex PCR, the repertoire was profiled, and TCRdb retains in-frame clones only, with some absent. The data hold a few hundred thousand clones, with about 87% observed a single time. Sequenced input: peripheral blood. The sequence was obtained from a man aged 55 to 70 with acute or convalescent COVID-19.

The CDR3 region has the DNA TGTGCCAGTAGGTGGGGGGGCCGCGTGAACACTGAAGCTTTCTTT. This gives the protein CASRWGGRVNTEAFF. The V and J genes are TRBV19 and TRBJ1-1; a possible D gene is TRBD1 (6 bases). Looked up from germline, CDR1 is LNHDA and CDR2 is SQIVND (reference sequence). The CDR3 runs to 15 residues. The germline V and J ends were trimmed by 6 bases and 0 bases, with 14 bases remaining between them.